Here is one T cell receptor (beta chain) with its context. The data were obtained in a study of blood T cell repertoires in COVID-19. On the study more broadly: Samples representing acute and convalescent COVID-19 were sourced from the United States, Italy and Spain. Nucleic acid was either cDNA or gDNA, and it came from T cells, B-cell-depleted T cells, or PBMCs.

The CDR3 spans 11 residues. The J segment lost 4 bases and the V segment lost 7 bases, leaving 2 bases of the junction unmatched. Germline-derived CDR1 and CDR2 are GTSNPN and SVGIG (reference sequence). Original processing notes: Nucleated cell number was recorded as an estimate derived from reference gene primer amplification. Measured with immunoSEQ multiplex PCR; TCRdb has only the in-frame clones, and not every one. D and trimming were read from the DNA, whereas the V and J calls and clone size are those reported in that table. The table includes 60,000 to 90,000 clones, roughly 84% detected once.

The chain links TRBV30 to TRBJ1-2, with 8 bases that match TRBD1. The receptor was isolated from a man in his forties or fifties with acute or convalescent COVID-19. Sequencing input: peripheral blood. The CDR3 nucleotides read TGTGCCTCCGGACAGGGCTATGGCTACACCTTC. Its translation: CASGQGYGYTF.